This T cell receptor (beta chain) was obtained from a study of T-cell memory formation after mild COVID-19. Each CDR3 protein is one row after TCRdb ran MiXCR on the 5' RACE reads. The data contain about 320,000 distinct CDR3 sequences, roughly an eighth of them seen just once; the ten biggest clones take up under 25%. This CDR3 has 18 residues. CDR1 and CDR2 from the germline V gene are SGHRS and YFSETQ. Losses at the gene ends were 2 bases for V and 2 bases for J; bases not matched to a gene: 12. This clonotype has a handful of counts. What was sequenced was PBMCs or a T cell subset sorted from them (not recorded which). The sequence came from a man between 18 and 35 years old who had mild COVID-19 (a few samples of this study predate the infection). Cell type and time point are not known. V usage is TRBV5-1 and J usage is TRBJ1-5; TRBD1 matches at 8 bases. CDR3 sequence: CASSFSPQGADGNQPQHF. The CDR3 nucleotides read TGCGCCAGCAGCTTTAGCCCGCAGGGGGCGGATGGCAATCAGCCCCAGCATTTT.